This is a list of T cell receptor beta chains from one sample in a study of OX40 agonist ivuxolimab in advanced cancers. Generated by immunoSEQ multiplex PCR, the TCRdb table keeps only in-frame clones and is missing some. The repertoire has fewer than 85,000 clones, over 75% of them found once; the top ten carry 6.2%. The material sequenced was CD4+ or CD8+ T cells sorted from blood, taken in a trial of the OX40 agonist ivuxolimab. These receptors were taken from an adult with an advanced solid tumor such as melanoma, head and neck, liver or kidney cancer. Each CDR3 is given with its conserved first and last residue. The D gene is left open where the match is weak. Size tells how often a clone was seen (once, few, many) or the class of an expanded clone, and some rows leave it out.

clone_size: -
d_call: -
v_call: TRBV28
j_call: TRBJ2-5
cdr3_aa: CASSPSDLETQYF
cdr3_nt: TGTGCCAGCAGTCCTTCCGACTTGGAGACCCAGTACTTC

clone_size: once
d_call: TRBD1
v_call: TRBV25-1
j_call: TRBJ2-2
cdr3_aa: CASSPWGTGSTGELFF
cdr3_nt: TGTGCCAGCAGCCCTTGGGGGACAGGGAGCACCGGGGAGCTGTTTTTT

clone_size: -
d_call: -
v_call: TRBV5-1
j_call: TRBJ1-2
cdr3_aa: CASSSRAGDVYGYTF
cdr3_nt: TGCGCCAGCAGCTCTAGGGCAGGAGATGTCTATGGCTACACCTTC

clone_size: -
d_call: -
v_call: TRBV5-4
j_call: TRBJ1-3
cdr3_aa: CASSLSLGASGNTIYF
cdr3_nt: TGTGCCAGCAGCTTGTCGCTGGGGGCCTCTGGAAACACCATATATTTT

clone_size: -
d_call: -
v_call: TRBV28
j_call: TRBJ1-5
cdr3_aa: CASSLLAQPQHF
cdr3_nt: TGTGCCAGCAGTTTATTAGCTCAGCCCCAGCATTTT

clone_size: -
d_call: TRBD1
v_call: TRBV5-4
j_call: TRBJ1-2
cdr3_aa: CASSLAGQGNYGYTF
cdr3_nt: TGTGCCAGCAGCTTGGCCGGACAGGGGAACTATGGCTACACCTTC

clone_size: -
d_call: -
v_call: TRBV5-4
j_call: TRBJ2-5
cdr3_aa: CASSPGLETQYF
cdr3_nt: TGTGCCAGCAGTCCAGGGTTGGAGACCCAGTACTTC

clone_size: -
d_call: -
v_call: TRBV10-3
j_call: TRBJ1-5
cdr3_aa: CAISESRENQPQHF
cdr3_nt: TGTGCCATCAGTGAGTCGAGGGAAAATCAGCCCCAGCATTTT

clone_size: -
d_call: -
v_call: TRBV5-4
j_call: TRBJ2-1
cdr3_aa: CASSLVASHEQFF
cdr3_nt: TGTGCCAGCAGCTTGGTGGCTAGCCATGAGCAGTTCTTC

clone_size: few
d_call: -
v_call: TRBV10-3
j_call: TRBJ1-1
cdr3_aa: CAISTGTSNTEAFF
cdr3_nt: TGTGCCATCAGTACCGGGACATCGAACACTGAAGCTTTCTTT

clone_size: -
d_call: -
v_call: TRBV5-4
j_call: TRBJ1-2
cdr3_aa: CASSLGGSSNYGYTF
cdr3_nt: TGTGCCAGCAGCTTGGGGGGCAGTTCTAACTATGGCTACACCTTC

clone_size: -
d_call: TRBD1
v_call: TRBV7-6
j_call: TRBJ2-7
cdr3_aa: CASSFGTGGDYEQYF
cdr3_nt: TGTGCCAGCAGCTTTGGGACAGGGGGCGATTACGAGCAGTACTTC

clone_size: -
d_call: -
v_call: TRBV27
j_call: TRBJ1-3
cdr3_aa: CASSNTGGNTIYF
cdr3_nt: TGTGCCAGCAGCAACACTGGCGGAAACACCATATATTTT

clone_size: -
d_call: -
v_call: TRBV7-9
j_call: TRBJ2-7
cdr3_aa: CASSSSQVSYEQYF
cdr3_nt: TGTGCCAGCAGCTCTTCACAAGTATCCTACGAGCAGTACTTC

clone_size: -
d_call: TRBD2
v_call: TRBV7-9
j_call: TRBJ2-7
cdr3_aa: CASSFSGPSGSYEQYF
cdr3_nt: TGTGCCAGCAGCTTCAGCGGGCCTAGCGGTAGTTACGAGCAGTACTTC

clone_size: -
d_call: -
v_call: TRBV2
j_call: TRBJ2-3
cdr3_aa: CASRGGGRGDTQYF
cdr3_nt: TGTGCCAGCAGAGGGGGCGGGAGAGGAGATACGCAGTATTTT

clone_size: -
d_call: TRBD1
v_call: TRBV5-1
j_call: TRBJ2-2
cdr3_aa: CASSPRTGQGTGELFF
cdr3_nt: TGCGCCAGCAGCCCCCGTACTGGACAGGGGACCGGGGAGCTGTTTTTT

clone_size: -
d_call: TRBD1
v_call: TRBV5-1
j_call: TRBJ1-2
cdr3_aa: CASSLQGGSGYGYTF
cdr3_nt: TGCGCCAGCAGCTTGCAAGGGGGCTCCGGCTATGGCTACACCTTC

clone_size: -
d_call: -
v_call: TRBV9
j_call: TRBJ1-1
cdr3_aa: CASSPIGAGTEAFF
cdr3_nt: TGTGCCAGCAGCCCCATTGGGGCAGGCACTGAAGCTTTCTTT

clone_size: -
d_call: -
v_call: TRBV6-5
j_call: TRBJ1-3
cdr3_aa: CASSYRGDQGNTIYF
cdr3_nt: TGTGCCAGCAGTTACAGGGGAGATCAGGGAAACACCATATATTTT

clone_size: -
d_call: -
v_call: TRBV6-6
j_call: TRBJ2-3
cdr3_aa: CASSTRATDTQYF
cdr3_nt: TGTGCCAGCAGTACTCGGGCCACAGATACGCAGTATTTT

clone_size: -
d_call: -
v_call: TRBV6-6
j_call: TRBJ2-2
cdr3_aa: CASSYQGTHRELFF
cdr3_nt: TGTGCCAGCAGTTACCAGGGGACCCACCGGGAGCTGTTTTTT

clone_size: -
d_call: TRBD1
v_call: TRBV9
j_call: TRBJ2-7
cdr3_aa: CASSLATGEIYEQYF
cdr3_nt: TGTGCCAGCAGCCTTGCAACAGGGGAGATCTACGAGCAGTACTTC

clone_size: -
d_call: TRBD1
v_call: TRBV19
j_call: TRBJ2-7
cdr3_aa: CASSLGQGSYEQYF
cdr3_nt: TGTGCCAGTAGTCTGGGACAGGGGTCGTACGAGCAGTACTTC

clone_size: -
d_call: TRBD1
v_call: TRBV6-1
j_call: TRBJ1-1
cdr3_aa: CASTITGANTEAFF
cdr3_nt: TGTGCCAGCACTATCACAGGGGCGAACACTGAAGCTTTCTTT

clone_size: -
d_call: -
v_call: TRBV6-1
j_call: TRBJ2-3
cdr3_aa: CASVGTSTDTQYF
cdr3_nt: TGTGCCAGCGTTGGCACTAGCACAGATACGCAGTATTTT

clone_size: once
d_call: TRBD1
v_call: TRBV11-2
j_call: TRBJ2-5
cdr3_aa: CASSPEGARETQYF
cdr3_nt: TGTGCCAGCAGCCCTGAGGGGGCGCGAGAGACCCAGTACTTC

clone_size: -
d_call: TRBD2
v_call: TRBV7-9
j_call: TRBJ2-5
cdr3_aa: CASSYGLAGSETQYF
cdr3_nt: TGTGCCAGCAGCTACGGACTAGCGGGTTCTGAGACCCAGTACTTC

clone_size: -
d_call: -
v_call: TRBV27
j_call: TRBJ1-1
cdr3_aa: CASSRNLFTEAFF
cdr3_nt: TGTGCCAGCAGCCGAAACCTTTTCACTGAAGCTTTCTTT

clone_size: -
d_call: TRBD1
v_call: TRBV30
j_call: TRBJ2-7
cdr3_aa: CASEGALTYEQYF
cdr3_nt: TGTGCCTCAGAGGGGGCGCTGACCTACGAGCAGTACTTC

clone_size: -
d_call: TRBD1
v_call: TRBV10-2
j_call: TRBJ1-2
cdr3_aa: CASSESTGAYGYTF
cdr3_nt: TGCGCCAGCAGTGAGTCTACAGGGGCCTATGGCTACACCTTC

clone_size: -
d_call: TRBD1
v_call: TRBV7-9
j_call: TRBJ1-6
cdr3_aa: CASSAGTGGSPLHF
cdr3_nt: TGTGCCAGCAGCGCCGGGACAGGCGGGTCACCCCTCCACTTT

clone_size: -
d_call: -
v_call: TRBV6-5
j_call: TRBJ2-7
cdr3_aa: CASSYRPPQDEQYF
cdr3_nt: TGTGCCAGCAGTTACCGACCGCCTCAGGACGAGCAGTACTTC

clone_size: -
d_call: TRBD1
v_call: TRBV5-1
j_call: TRBJ1-3
cdr3_aa: CASSLGQGGNTIYF
cdr3_nt: TGCGCCAGCAGCTTGGGACAGGGAGGAAACACCATATATTTT

clone_size: -
d_call: TRBD1
v_call: TRBV7-9
j_call: TRBJ2-2
cdr3_aa: CASSPDRVGTGELFF
cdr3_nt: TGTGCCAGCAGCCCGGACAGGGTAGGGACCGGGGAGCTGTTTTTT

clone_size: -
d_call: TRBD2
v_call: TRBV7-2
j_call: TRBJ2-2
cdr3_aa: CASSTYLAGGRTGELFF
cdr3_nt: TGTGCCAGCAGCACCTACCTAGCGGGAGGTCGGACCGGGGAGCTGTTTTTT

clone_size: -
d_call: -
v_call: TRBV2
j_call: TRBJ2-2
cdr3_aa: CASRKSGSLLNTGELFF
cdr3_nt: TGTGCCAGCAGAAAAAGTGGTTCCCTGTTAAACACCGGGGAGCTGTTTTTT

clone_size: -
d_call: -
v_call: TRBV28
j_call: TRBJ1-2
cdr3_aa: CASRVSDRTYGYTF
cdr3_nt: TGTGCCAGCAGAGTATCAGACAGGACTTATGGCTACACCTTC

clone_size: -
d_call: -
v_call: TRBV11-3
j_call: TRBJ2-1
cdr3_aa: CASSPNQGYNEQFF
cdr3_nt: TGTGCCAGCAGCCCTAATCAAGGGTACAATGAGCAGTTCTTC

clone_size: -
d_call: -
v_call: TRBV6-5
j_call: TRBJ1-3
cdr3_aa: CASRAGLSGNTIYF
cdr3_nt: TGTGCCAGCAGGGCAGGACTCTCTGGAAACACCATATATTTT